This passage covers 26 T cell receptor beta chains from one sample sequenced in a study of cytomegalovirus exposure and HLA in healthy donors. Researchers ran the PCR with 60 Vbeta and 13 Jbeta primers. The method was immunoSEQ multiplex PCR; TCRdb's version includes in-frame clones alone and lacks a portion of them. The sample holds under 150,000 clones, more than 70% seen once. The sequencing input was PBMCs. These receptors were taken from a man aged 50-60 years in good health and CMV-seronegative.

V usage is TRBV5-4 and J usage is TRBJ2-1; TRBD2 matches 11 bases. With V trimmed by 4 bases and J by 7 bases, 10 bases remained unmatched. Per germline, CDR1 SGHNT and CDR2 YYREEE (reference sequence). This CDR3 is 16 amino acids long. CDR3 in DNA: TGTGCCAGCAGCCCCCCGACTAGCGGGGTAAGGAATGAGCAGTTCTTC. The encoded protein is CASSPPTSGVRNEQFF.

This chain joins TRBV4-1 and TRBJ2-7; 8 bases fit TRBD2. J was trimmed by 2 bases and V by 3 bases; bases with no gene match: 6. The CDR3 spans 15 residues. Germline V gene sequence: CDR1 MGHRA, CDR2 YSYEKL. The DNA for the CDR3 is TGCGCCAGCAGCCAGTCAGCGGGAGCTGCCTACGAGCAGTACTTC. Translated: CASSQSAGAAYEQYF.

The chain recombines TRBV11-2 with TRBJ2-7; D might be TRBD1 (7 bases). Trimming removed 5 bases from V and 0 bases from J, with 14 bases in between. The CDR3 has 15 residues. Germline lookup yields CDR1 SGHAT and CDR2 FQNNGV. The CDR3 DNA reads as TGTGCCAGCAGCCCCGGACAGGACTACTCCTACGAGCAGTACTTC. Translating gives CASSPGQDYSYEQYF.

The table lists this clone with a few counts. The chain combines TRBV6-5 with TRBJ1-1; no clear D. The CDR3 is 15 amino acids. Trimming took off 0 bases at V and 0 bases at J, with 8 bases between the two ends. The germline V gene has CDR1 MNHEY and CDR2 SVGAGI. This CDR3 reads CASSYSSGMNTEAFF. CDR3 nucleotide sequence: TGTGCCAGCAGTTACTCAAGCGGTATGAACACTGAAGCTTTCTTT.

The CDR3 loop is CASSLVGSESRETQYF. In nucleotides, the CDR3 is TGTGCCAGCAGCTTAGTTGGATCAGAATCGCGGGAGACCCAGTACTTC. V usage is TRBV11-1 and J usage is TRBJ2-5; no definite D call. Germline values: CDR1 SGHAT, CDR2 FQDESV (reference sequence). Between the trimmed V and J ends, which lost 1 base and 5 bases, there was a span of 17 bases. CDR3 length equals 16 residues.

The sample holds a few counts of this clone. V usage is TRBV19 and J usage is TRBJ2-1, with 9 bases aligning to TRBD2. Germline V lookup: CDR1 LNHDA, CDR2 SQIVND (reference sequence). The CDR3 length is 13 residues. V was clipped by 3 bases and J by 7 bases; unmatched bases: 1. The CDR3 sequence: CASSILAGNEQFF. CDR3 bases: TGTGCCAGTAGTATTCTAGCGGGGAATGAGCAGTTCTTC.

The chain uses TRBV2 and TRBJ2-4; D might be TRBD1 (6 bases). Germline CDR1 is SNHLY and CDR2 is FYNNEI. This CDR3 contains 13 residues. Trimming took 5 bases from V and 5 from J, leaving 10 bases between them. CDR3 nucleotide sequence: TGTGCCAGCAGTACAGGGTCAGAAAACATTCAGTACTTC. It translates to CASSTGSENIQYF.

The rearrangement links TRBV4-1 to TRBJ1-5; D is possibly TRBD1 (6 bases). There are 15 residues in the CDR3. V lost 0 bases and J 7 bases, leaving 13 bases between the germline ends. Germline loops: CDR1 MGHRA, CDR2 YSYEKL. CDR3 region: CASSQDGQKGQPQHF. The CDR3 coding sequence is TGCGCCAGCAGCCAAGATGGACAGAAAGGACAGCCCCAGCATTTT.

The chain uses TRBV5-4 and TRBJ2-7, with TRBD2 identical over 8 bases. CDR1 is SGHNT and CDR2 is YYREEE in the germline V gene (reference sequence). V lost 6 bases and J lost 0; bases outside the gene matches: 8. The CDR3 length is 15 residues. Written as DNA, the CDR3 is TGTGCCAGCAAGTTGGGACTAGATCTCTCCTACGAGCAGTACTTC. Protein: CASKLGLDLSYEQYF.

The V and J genes are TRBV28 and TRBJ2-1, with TRBD2 matching over 8 bases. The germline V gene has CDR1 MDHEN and CDR2 SYDVKM. J was trimmed by 3 bases and V by 7 bases; bases with no gene match: 8. The CDR3 extends over 15 amino acids. The CDR3 spells CASTPGGQNYNEQFF. DNA for the CDR3: TGTGCCAGCACTCCGGGAGGGCAGAACTACAATGAGCAGTTCTTC. The whole variable domain, filled in from reference TRBV28 and TRBJ2-1, reads DVKVTQSSRYLVKRTGEKVFLECVQDMDHENMFWYRQDPGLGLRLIYFSYDVKMKEKGDIPEGYSVSREKKERFSLILESASTNQTSMYLCASTPGGQNYNEQFFGPGTRLTVL.

This clone was found once. The chain is built from TRBV5-1 and TRBJ2-7; 9 nucleotides match TRBD1. CDR3 length: 15 residues. CDR1 is SGHRS, CDR2 YFSETQ, per germline. Trimming removed 3 bases from V and 0 bases from J; junction bases left unmatched: 4. The DNA for the CDR3 is TGCGCCAGCAGCTCGACAGGGGGAAGCTCCTACGAGCAGTACTTC. Its translation: CASSSTGGSSYEQYF.

This clone was counted only a few times. This chain links TRBV11-1 with TRBJ2-5, with 8 nucleotides matching TRBD1. V shed 5 bases, J shed 6 bases, and the junction held 8 bases outside the gene matches. This CDR3 has 14 amino acids. CDR1 and CDR2 (germline): SGHAT, FQDESV (reference sequence). CDR3 DNA: TGTGCCAGCAGCCTGGATCAGGGGGCGAAGACCCAGTACTTC. As protein: CASSLDQGAKTQYF.

The chain has TRBV7-6 and TRBJ1-2; TRBD1 matches 9 bases. After removal of 5 bases from V and 8 bases from J, the junction contained 6 bases not matched to a gene. The length of the CDR3 is 13 residues. Germline V gives CDR1 SGHVS, CDR2 FNYEAQ. Here the CDR3 reads CASSLGTGSGYTF. In DNA, the CDR3 is TGTGCCAGCAGCCTTGGGACAGGGAGCGGCTACACCTTC.

This chain uses TRBV19 with TRBJ1-6; D remains unclear. The V end lost 1 base, the J end lost 7 bases, and 14 bases lay between the germline ends. The CDR3 consists of 16 residues. Germline CDR1 and CDR2: LNHDA and SQIVND (reference sequence). CDR3 amino acids: CASSIGEGSGNSPLHF. In DNA, the CDR3 is TGTGCCAGTAGTATAGGAGAGGGCTCGGGGAATTCACCCCTCCACTTT.

The rearrangement links TRBV2 to TRBJ1-2; D unresolved. This CDR3 is built from 13 residues. The ends were cut back, 8 bases at V and 2 bases at J, with 12 bases in the middle. Germline loops: CDR1 SNHLY, CDR2 FYNNEI. The CDR3: CASFNGRNYGYTF. CDR3 DNA: TGTGCCAGCTTCAATGGTCGGAACTATGGCTACACCTTC.

There are a few counts of this clone. V and J are TRBV5-6 and TRBJ2-5; TRBD1 agrees at 8 bases. The CDR3 totals 15 residues. Germline trimming cut 3 bases from V and 5 bases from J; bases unmatched to any gene: 9. CDR1 SGHDT and CDR2 YYEEEE come from the germline V gene. CDR3 sequence reads: CASSSKDRAWETQYF. As DNA, the CDR3 is TGTGCCAGCAGCTCAAAGGACAGGGCCTGGGAGACCCAGTACTTC.

This clone came up once. The V and J genes are TRBV4-1 and TRBJ1-5, with 9 bases that match TRBD1. J was trimmed by 9 bases and V by 0 bases; bases with no gene match: 6. The CDR3 runs 15 residues. Germline loops: CDR1 MGHRA, CDR2 YSYEKL. The CDR3 here is CASSQEGQGRGPQHF. For the CDR3, the DNA is TGCGCCAGCAGCCAAGAAGGACAGGGGAGAGGGCCCCAGCATTTT.

This clone was found a few times. V and J are TRBV4-2 and TRBJ2-1, with TRBD2 identical over 9 bases. Trimming cost V 11 bases and J 1 base; bases outside gene matches: 9. The germline CDR1 and CDR2 sequences are LGHNA and YNFKEQ. CDR3 length: 15 residues. As DNA, the CDR3 is TGTGCCGCCGGGGGTAGCGGGGGATCCTACAATGAGCAGTTCTTC. Translated, it gives CAAGGSGGSYNEQFF.

This clone was observed a single time. CDR3 DNA: TGTGCCACCACCGGGACTAGCGGGTACGAGCAGTACTTC. Residues: CATTGTSGYEQYF. The chain uses TRBV30 and TRBJ2-7, with TRBD2 matching over 12 bases. The junction had 6 bases not matched to a gene; V was cut back by 8 bases and J by 4 bases. Per germline, CDR1 GTSNPN and CDR2 SVGIG (reference sequence). The CDR3 runs to 13 residues.

The chain uses TRBV19 and TRBJ2-3; 7 bases align to TRBD1. CDR3 length equals 15 residues. CDR1 and CDR2 from the germline V gene are LNHDA and SQIVND (reference sequence). V lost 1 base, J lost 6 bases, and 7 bases stayed unmatched. CDR3: CASSIGNRGSDTQYF. In nucleotides, the CDR3 is TGTGCCAGTAGTATAGGCAACAGGGGTTCGGATACGCAGTATTTT.

This rearrangement joins TRBV18 to TRBJ2-1; 8 positions match TRBD1. The germline CDR1 and CDR2 sequences are KGHSH and LQKENI. CDR3 length equals 12 residues. V lost 3 bases, J lost 12 bases, and 4 bases stayed unmatched. The CDR3 loop is CASSPDRDAQFF. DNA of the CDR3: TGTGCCAGCTCACCGGACAGGGACGCGCAGTTCTTC.

The gene calls are TRBV5-6 and TRBJ2-5, with TRBD1 identical over 7 bases. Germline V gene sequence: CDR1 SGHDT, CDR2 YYEEEE. The ends lost 4 bases at V and 5 bases at J; junction bases unmatched: 14. CDR3 length: 16 amino acids. CDR3 in DNA: TGTGCCAGCAGCCCACCCGGTAGGGACAGAAGGGAGACCCAGTACTTC. Protein sequence: CASSPPGRDRRETQYF.

This clone was seen only once. The chain joins TRBV5-1 to TRBJ1-6; a weak D match, TRBD1 (5 bases). The CDR3 has 14 residues. The germline V and J ends were trimmed by 0 bases and 10 bases, with 11 bases remaining between them. Germline assignment: CDR1 SGHRS and CDR2 YFSETQ. The CDR3 DNA reads TGCGCCAGCAGCTTGGCCGGCAGGGAATCACCCCTCCACTTT. It encodes CASSLAGRESPLHF. The complete variable domain, with remaining parts taken from reference TRBV5-1 and TRBJ1-6, reads KAGVTQTPRYLIKTRGQQVTLSCSPISGHRSVSWYQQTPGQGLQFLFEYFSETQRNKGNFPGRFSGRQFSNSRSEMNVSTLELGDSALYLCASSLAGRESPLHFGNGTRLTVT.

This rearrangement joins TRBV5-1 to TRBJ2-7, with 12 bases lining up with TRBD2. The germline V gene encodes CDR1 SGHRS and CDR2 YFSETQ. CDR3 length: 15 amino acids. V lost 4 bases and J lost 4; bases outside the gene matches: 6. CDR3: CASSLGLAGRYEQYF. CDR3 nucleotides: TGCGCCAGCAGCCTCGGACTAGCGGGGAGGTACGAGCAGTACTTC.

V gene TRBV27 combines with J gene TRBJ1-5; TRBD1 matches at 12 bases. This CDR3 is 14 amino acids long. J lost 5 bases, V lost 8 bases, and 4 bases had no gene match. The germline gives CDR1 MNHEY, CDR2 SMNVEV (reference sequence). CDR3 region: CASRGQGADQPQHF. The CDR3, as DNA: TGTGCCAGCCGGGGACAGGGGGCGGATCAGCCCCAGCATTTT.

V is TRBV18 and J is TRBJ2-2; weak D call: TRBD1 (5 bases). The CDR3 is 13 amino acids. Per the germline V gene, CDR1 is KGHSH and CDR2 is LQKENI. V shed 1 base and J shed 7 bases, with 7 bases lying between them. The CDR3 loop reads CASSPRTGGELFF. The CDR3 DNA is TGTGCCAGCTCACCACGAACAGGCGGGGAGCTGTTTTTT.